This TCR beta chain stems from a study of OX40 agonist ivuxolimab in advanced cancers. Study summary: Across the patients, intravenous ivuxolimab was delivered every 2 weeks at 0.01 to 10 mg/kg.

As regards this clone: The antigen is undetermined.

Study findings and constraints: Fewer expanded clones were found on average in CD4+ than in CD8+ T cells. Expansion of clones was among the lowest in partial responders at 0.1-3.0 mg/kg.

Generated by immunoSEQ multiplex PCR, the TCRdb table keeps only in-frame clones and is missing some. The sample holds approximately 81,000 clones, approximately 94% seen once. Trimming cost V 4 bases and J 7 bases; bases outside gene matches: 8. The germline CDR1 and CDR2 sequences are MDHEN and SYDVKM. This CDR3 is built from 14 residues. The genes are TRBV28 and TRBJ2-7; 9 bases map to TRBD1. The sequencing here drew on CD4+ or CD8+ T cells sorted from blood, taken in a trial of the OX40 agonist ivuxolimab. The TCR comes from an adult with an advanced solid tumor such as melanoma, head and neck, liver or kidney cancer. The CDR3 is CASSSRTGAGEQYF. CDR3 DNA sequence: TGTGCCAGCAGTTCCCGGACAGGGGCCGGTGAGCAGTACTTC.